The rows below give T cell receptor beta chains drawn from one sample of a study of blood T cell repertoires in COVID-19. The data were produced by immunoSEQ multiplex PCR, yet TCRdb's version contains in-frame clones alone and is incomplete. Of about 150,000 clones listed, over 70% are singletons. Input material: peripheral blood. These receptors were obtained from a man aged 55 to 69 with acute or convalescent COVID-19. CDR3s include the opening cysteine and the closing phenylalanine or tryptophan. A D gene is named only where the DNA matches it firmly. Clone size appears in some rows only: once, few, many, or a class for an expanded clone.

>NA|NA|TRBV20-1|TRBJ2-7
CSRELRHEQYF
TGCAGTCGGGAACTTCGCCACGAGCAGTACTTC
>NA|NA|TRBV27|TRBJ2-1
CASSLIALSSYNEQFF
TGTGCCAGCAGTTTAATAGCGCTTAGCTCCTACAATGAGCAGTTCTTC
>TRBD1|few|TRBV19|TRBJ2-2
CASSILGQGTRTGELFF
TGTGCCAGTAGTATTTTGGGACAGGGGACGCGAACCGGGGAGCTGTTTTTT
>NA|NA|TRBV18|TRBJ1-5
CASSREHSNQPQHF
TGTGCCAGCTCCCGGGAACATAGCAATCAGCCCCAGCATTTT
>TRBD2|NA|TRBV14|TRBJ2-7
CASSQVGLAAYEQYF
TGTGCCAGCAGCCAAGTGGGACTAGCGGCCTACGAGCAGTACTTC
>NA|NA|TRBV19|TRBJ1-1
CASSLGVSTEAFF
TGTGCCAGTAGTCTCGGGGTGAGCACTGAAGCTTTCTTT
>TRBD1|NA|TRBV7-2|TRBJ1-2
CASSLDYRGQRDW
TGTGCCAGCAGCTTAGATTACAGGGGGCAAAGGGATTGG
>TRBD1|NA|TRBV18|TRBJ2-7
CASSPPGQLSYEQYF
TGTGCCAGCTCACCCCCGGGACAGCTAAGCTACGAGCAGTACTTC
>NA|few|TRBV7-3|TRBJ1-5
CASSFRSSNQPQHF
TGTGCCAGCAGCTTTAGGAGTAGCAATCAGCCCCAGCATTTT
>NA|NA|TRBV7-2|TRBJ1-5
CASSLAGQNQPQHF
TGTGCCAGCAGCTTGGCAGGGCAAAATCAGCCCCAGCATTTT
>TRBD2|NA|TRBV24-1|TRBJ2-1
CATSDLGGRSTSYNEQFF
TGTGCCACCAGTGATTTGGGCGGGAGGTCGACGTCCTACAATGAGCAGTTCTTC
>NA|NA|TRBV5-1|TRBJ1-2
CASSLGQVRGYTF
TGCGCCAGCAGCTTGGGACAGGTGAGGGGCTACACCTTC
>TRBD1|NA|TRBV11-2|TRBJ2-5
CASSLTGAQETQYF
TGTGCCAGCAGCTTGACAGGGGCCCAAGAGACCCAGTACTTC
>NA|NA|TRBV6-1|TRBJ2-4
CASSEGRTLAKNIQYF
TGTGCCAGCAGTGAAGGGAGGACTCTAGCCAAAAACATTCAGTACTTC
>NA|NA|TRBV6-2/TRBV6-3|TRBJ2-5
CASSYYLTGGVETQYF
TGTGCCAGCAGTTACTACTTAACGGGGGGCGTGGAGACCCAGTACTTC
>NA|NA|TRBV18|TRBJ1-2
CASSRDSNYGYTF
TGTGCCAGCTCACGAGACAGTAACTATGGCTACACCTTC
>TRBD1|NA|TRBV4-3|TRBJ2-7
CASSQARRTGGGEQYF
TGCGCCAGCAGCCAAGCTCGTAGGACAGGGGGCGGCGAGCAGTACTTC
>NA|NA|TRBV5-8|TRBJ2-5
CASTSTGRRGTQYF
TGTGCCAGCACCTCCACGGGTAGAAGGGGGACCCAGTACTTC
>TRBD2|NA|TRBV6-6|TRBJ2-7
CASSYGSSGGASEQYF
TGTGCCAGCAGTTACGGCTCTAGCGGGGGGGCCTCCGAGCAGTACTTC
>NA|NA|TRBV6-5|TRBJ1-5
CASSKSRVNQPQHF
TGTGCCAGCAGTAAATCCAGGGTCAATCAGCCCCAGCATTTT
>TRBD2|NA|TRBV19|TRBJ2-1
CASSITNSGGAYEQFF
TGTGCCAGTAGTATTACAAATAGCGGGGGGGCCTATGAGCAGTTCTTC